The clone carrying this T cell receptor beta chain has at least ten counts. The V gene end was trimmed by 1 base and the J gene end by 1 base; junction bases not matched to a gene: 11. The CDR3 loop spans 18 amino acids. From germline, CDR1 is PRHDT and CDR2 FYEKMQ (reference sequence). The entry originates in a study of low-dose radiotherapy and immunotherapy resistance in tumors. Whole-study context: With cycle 1 day 1 as the start, patients took oral aspirin 300 mg daily for four cycles.

Alpha and beta chains were covered, as first-strand cDNA relied on TRAV- and TRBV-specific primers. Both a constant-region primer and a V-primer adapter served to amplify TCRs across roughly 21 PCR cycles. One entry per CDR3 protein, called by TCRdb with MiXCR from the reads. In the table there are more than 50,000 distinct CDR3 sequences, about 30% of which are singletons. Noted time point: before trial treatment. This clonotype was obtained from a male donor with rectosigmoid adenocarcinoma. Sample: PBMCs, taken before treatment. The rearrangement links TRBV13 to TRBJ2-5; TRBD2 matches at 8 bases. CDR3 protein: CASSLEGPGLGFQETQYF. The CDR3 DNA reads as TGTGCCAGCAGCTTAGAGGGCCCGGGACTAGGTTTCCAAGAGACCCAGTACTTC.